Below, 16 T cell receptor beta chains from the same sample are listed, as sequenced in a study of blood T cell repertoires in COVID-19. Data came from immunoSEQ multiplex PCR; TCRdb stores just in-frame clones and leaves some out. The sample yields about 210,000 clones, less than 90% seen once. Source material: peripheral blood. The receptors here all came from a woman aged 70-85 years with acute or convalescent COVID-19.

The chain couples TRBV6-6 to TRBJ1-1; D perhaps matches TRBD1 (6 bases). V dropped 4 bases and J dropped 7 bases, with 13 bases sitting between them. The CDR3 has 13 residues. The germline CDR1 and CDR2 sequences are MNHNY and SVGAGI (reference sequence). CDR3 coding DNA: TGTGCCAGCAGTTCCGGACAGTTTTTTGAAGCTTTCTTT. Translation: CASSSGQFFEAFF.

CDR3 bases: TGTGCCAGTAGTATAGTTCTCAGGTCCCAAGAGACCCAGTACTTC. It translates to CASSIVLRSQETQYF. The chain joins TRBV19 to TRBJ2-5; D ambiguous. The CDR3 loop spans 15 amino acids. Germline V gene data show CDR1 as LNHDA and CDR2 as SQIVND (reference sequence). V was clipped by 1 base and J by 1 base, with 10 bases between them.

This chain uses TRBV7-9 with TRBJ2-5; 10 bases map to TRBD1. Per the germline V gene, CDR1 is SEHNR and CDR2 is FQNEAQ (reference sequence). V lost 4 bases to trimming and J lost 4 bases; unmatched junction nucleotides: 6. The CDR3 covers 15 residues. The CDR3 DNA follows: TGTGCCAGCAGCTATACCCGGGACAGGGGAGAGACCCAGTACTTC. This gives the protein CASSYTRDRGETQYF.

DNA for the CDR3: TGTGCCAGCAGCTCGCGGGACAGGGATAGTAACACTGAAGCTTTCTTT. Encoded protein: CASSSRDRDSNTEAFF. The chain uses TRBV7-2 and TRBJ1-1; 9 bases fit TRBD1. V was pared by 4 bases and J by 2 bases, with 8 bases of the junction left unmatched. Germline loops: CDR1 SGHTA, CDR2 FQGNSA. This CDR3 spans 16 amino acids. Using reference TRBV7-2 and TRBJ1-1 for the parts outside the CDR3, the full variable domain is GAGVSQSPSNKVTEKGKDVELRCDPISGHTALYWYRQSLGQGLEFLIYFQGNSAPDKSGLPSDRFSAERTGGSVSTLTIQRTQQEDSAVYLCASSSRDRDSNTEAFFGQGTRLTVV.

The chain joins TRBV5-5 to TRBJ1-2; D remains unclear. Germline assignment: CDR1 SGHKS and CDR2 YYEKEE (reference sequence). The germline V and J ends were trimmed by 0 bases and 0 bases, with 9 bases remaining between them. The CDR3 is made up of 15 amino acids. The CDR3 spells CASSLASGSNYGYTF. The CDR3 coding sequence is TGTGCCAGCAGCTTGGCATCCGGTTCTAACTATGGCTACACCTTC. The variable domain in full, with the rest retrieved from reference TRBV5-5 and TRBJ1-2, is DAGVTQSPTHLIKTRGQQVTLRCSPISGHKSVSWYQQVLGQGPQFIFQYYEKEERGRGNFPDRFSARQFPNYSSELNVNALLLGDSALYLCASSLASGSNYGYTFGSGTRLTVV.

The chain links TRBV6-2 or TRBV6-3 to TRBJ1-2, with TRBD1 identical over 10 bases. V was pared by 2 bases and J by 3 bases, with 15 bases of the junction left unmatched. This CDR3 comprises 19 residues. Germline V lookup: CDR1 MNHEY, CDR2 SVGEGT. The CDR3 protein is CASSYPSRLGQGTDYGYTF. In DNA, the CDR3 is TGTGCCAGCAGTTACCCTTCGAGATTGGGACAGGGGACGGACTATGGCTACACCTTC.

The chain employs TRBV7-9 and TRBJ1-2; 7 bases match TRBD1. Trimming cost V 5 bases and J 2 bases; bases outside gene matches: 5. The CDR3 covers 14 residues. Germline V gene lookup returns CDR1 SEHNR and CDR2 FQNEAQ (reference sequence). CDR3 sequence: CASSRTGVNYGYTF. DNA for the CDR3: TGTGCCAGCAGCCGGACAGGCGTCAACTATGGCTACACCTTC.

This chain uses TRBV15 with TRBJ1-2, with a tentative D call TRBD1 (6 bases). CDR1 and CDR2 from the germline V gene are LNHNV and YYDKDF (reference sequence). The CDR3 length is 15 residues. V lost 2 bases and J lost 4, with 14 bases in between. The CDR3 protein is CATSRPETGTYGYTF. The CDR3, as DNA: TGTGCCACCAGCAGACCCGAAACAGGGACCTATGGCTACACCTTC.

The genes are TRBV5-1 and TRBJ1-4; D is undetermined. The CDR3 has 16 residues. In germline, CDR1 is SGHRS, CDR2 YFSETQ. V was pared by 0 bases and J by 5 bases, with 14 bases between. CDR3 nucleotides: TGCGCCAGCAGCTTGGGCGGCAGCGAGGCAAATGAAAAACTGTTTTTT. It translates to CASSLGGSEANEKLFF.

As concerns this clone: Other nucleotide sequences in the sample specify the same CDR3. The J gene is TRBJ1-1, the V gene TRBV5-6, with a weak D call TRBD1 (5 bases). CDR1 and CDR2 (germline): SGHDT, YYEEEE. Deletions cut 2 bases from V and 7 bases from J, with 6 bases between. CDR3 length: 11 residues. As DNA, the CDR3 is TGTGCCAGCAGCTTTGACAGTGAAGCTTTCTTT. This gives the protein CASSFDSEAFF.

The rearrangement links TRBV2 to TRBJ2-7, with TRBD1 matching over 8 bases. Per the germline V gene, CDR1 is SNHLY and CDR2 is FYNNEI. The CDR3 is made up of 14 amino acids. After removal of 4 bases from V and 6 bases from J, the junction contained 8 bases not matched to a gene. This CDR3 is CASSGDRSVGEQYF. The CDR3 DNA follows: TGTGCCAGCAGTGGGGACAGGTCCGTCGGCGAGCAGTACTTC.

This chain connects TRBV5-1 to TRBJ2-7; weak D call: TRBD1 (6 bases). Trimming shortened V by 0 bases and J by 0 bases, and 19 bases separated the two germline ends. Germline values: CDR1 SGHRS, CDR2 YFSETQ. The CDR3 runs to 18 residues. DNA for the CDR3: TGCGCCAGCAGCTTGGCCGGGGCAGGGGTAATTAGCTCCTACGAGCAGTACTTC. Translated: CASSLAGAGVISSYEQYF.

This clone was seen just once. This chain's CDR3 is CASSELSGTGRMNTEAFF. CDR3 nucleotide sequence: TGCGCCAGCAGCGAACTATCCGGGACAGGGCGCATGAACACTGAAGCTTTCTTT. The chain links TRBV5-1 to TRBJ1-1; 9 bases line up with TRBD1. The CDR3 extends over 18 amino acids. CDR1 and CDR2 from the germline V gene are SGHRS and YFSETQ. V shed 4 bases and J 0 bases; nucleotides not matched to a gene: 13.

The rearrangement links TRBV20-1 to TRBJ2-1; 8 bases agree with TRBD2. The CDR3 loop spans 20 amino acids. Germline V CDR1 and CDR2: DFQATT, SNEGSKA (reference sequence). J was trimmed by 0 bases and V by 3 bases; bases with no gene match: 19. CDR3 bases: TGCAGTGCTAGTGGGGCCAAGGGAGCGGGGGTTACCAGCTCCTACAATGAGCAGTTCTTC. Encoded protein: CSASGAKGAGVTSSYNEQFF.

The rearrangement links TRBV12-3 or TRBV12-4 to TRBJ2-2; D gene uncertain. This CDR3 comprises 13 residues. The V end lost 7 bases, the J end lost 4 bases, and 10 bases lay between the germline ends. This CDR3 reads CASNHGRTGELFF. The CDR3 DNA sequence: TGTGCCAGCAACCATGGCCGCACCGGGGAGCTGTTTTTT.

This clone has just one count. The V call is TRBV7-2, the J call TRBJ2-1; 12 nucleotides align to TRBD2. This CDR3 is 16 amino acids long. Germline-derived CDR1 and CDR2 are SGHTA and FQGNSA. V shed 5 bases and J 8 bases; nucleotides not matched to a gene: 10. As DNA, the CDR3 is TGTGCCAGCAGCCGGTCTAGCGGGAGGGTAGGCTATGAGCAGTTCTTC. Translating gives CASSRSSGRVGYEQFF.